Given below is one TCR beta chain in context. With 2 bases removed from V and 2 bases from J, the gap between germline ends came to 34 bases. The CDR3 loop spans 22 amino acids. CDR1 is LNHDA, CDR2 SQIVND, per germline (reference sequence). This entry comes from a study of blood T cell repertoires in COVID-19. Clones were read by immunoSEQ multiplex PCR, and TCRdb kept only the in-frame ones, dropping some. The data hold roughly 81,000 clones, with under 85% observed a single time. This chain uses TRBV19 with TRBJ2-7; weak D call: TRBD1 (6 bases). Sequences were obtained from peripheral blood. The source of this sequence is a woman aged 80 or over with COVID-19, enrolled during active disease. The CDR3 region is CASSISRTVILVGIGYTYEQYF. The CDR3 DNA is TGTGCCAGTAGTATAAGTAGGACAGTCATACTCGTTGGCATCGGATATACCTACGAGCAGTACTTC.